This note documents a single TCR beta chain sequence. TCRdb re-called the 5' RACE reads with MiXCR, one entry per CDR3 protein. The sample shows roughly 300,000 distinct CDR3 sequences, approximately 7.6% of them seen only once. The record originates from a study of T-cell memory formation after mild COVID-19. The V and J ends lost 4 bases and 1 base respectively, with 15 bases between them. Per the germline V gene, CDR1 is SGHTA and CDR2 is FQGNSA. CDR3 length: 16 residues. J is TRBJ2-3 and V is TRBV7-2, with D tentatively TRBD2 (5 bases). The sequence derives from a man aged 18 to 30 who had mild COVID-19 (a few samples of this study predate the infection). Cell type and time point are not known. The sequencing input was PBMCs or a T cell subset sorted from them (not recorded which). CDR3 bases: TGTGCCAGCAGCTCCCTTCCCGGGGTGCGCACAGATACGCAGTATTTT. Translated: CASSSLPGVRTDTQYF.